This T cell receptor beta chain was sequenced for a study of cytomegalovirus exposure and HLA in healthy donors. Study context: Of some 400 genotyped donors, roughly 76% grouped in the Caucasian-associated ancestry cluster. Overall study results and limits: Accurate prediction of HLA-A and HLA-B alleles (for most subjects) was reportedly achieved from TCR beta sequences.

For this clone: Its antigen is unidentified.

In the PCR, 60 Vbeta and 13 Jbeta primers were used. TCRdb's table, derived via immunoSEQ multiplex PCR, lists solely in-frame clones and lacks some. The sample has 120,000 to 150,000 clones, about three quarters seen once; the top ten hold approximately 15%. The CDR3 extends over 15 amino acids. CDR1 is SEHNR, CDR2 FQNEAQ, per germline (reference sequence). Trimming shortened V by 0 bases and J by 3 bases, and 11 bases separated the two germline ends. Sequencing was performed on PBMCs. This clonotype originated in a human donor in good health. The chain couples TRBV7-9 to TRBJ1-2; D may be TRBD1 (5 bases). As DNA, the CDR3 is TGTGCCAGCAGCTTAGCGGCAGGGATGGACTATGGCTACACCTTC. Protein sequence: CASSLAAGMDYGYTF. Based on the CDR3 plus reference TRBV7-9 and TRBJ1-2, the full variable domain is DTGVSQNPRHKITKRGQNVTFRCDPISEHNRLYWYRQTLGQGPEFLTYFQNEAQLEKSRLLSDRFSAERPKGSFSTLEIQRTEQGDSAMYLCASSLAAGMDYGYTFGSGTRLTVV.